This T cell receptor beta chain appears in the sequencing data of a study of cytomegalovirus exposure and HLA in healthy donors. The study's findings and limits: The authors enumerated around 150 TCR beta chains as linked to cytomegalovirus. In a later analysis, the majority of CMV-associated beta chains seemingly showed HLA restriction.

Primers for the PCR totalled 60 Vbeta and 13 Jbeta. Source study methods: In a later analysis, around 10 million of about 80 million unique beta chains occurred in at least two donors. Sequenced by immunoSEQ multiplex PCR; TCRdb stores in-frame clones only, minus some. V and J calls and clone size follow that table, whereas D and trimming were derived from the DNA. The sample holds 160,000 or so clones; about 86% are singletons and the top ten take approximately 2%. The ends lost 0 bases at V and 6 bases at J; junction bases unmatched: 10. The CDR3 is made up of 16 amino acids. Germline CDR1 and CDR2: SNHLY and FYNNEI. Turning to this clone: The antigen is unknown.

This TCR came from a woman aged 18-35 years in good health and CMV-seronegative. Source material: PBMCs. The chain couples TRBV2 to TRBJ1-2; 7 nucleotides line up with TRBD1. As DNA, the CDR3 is TGTGCCAGCAGTGAAGCGCGTGCGTGGCAGGGGGATGGCTACACCTTC. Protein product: CASSEARAWQGDGYTF.